A selection of T cell receptor beta chains follows, all from one sample in a study of memory CD4+ T cells and cytomegalovirus serostatus. Method: immunoSEQ multiplex PCR; TCRdb's copy keeps in-frame clones and lacks some. The table lists 40,000 or so clones, approximately 78% of them singletons. Sequenced sample: memory CD4+ T cells from blood. All receptors derive from an adult in good health and CMV-seronegative. Both conserved end residues are part of each CDR3. Each record gives: clone size, J gene, V gene, D gene, CDR3 protein, CDR3 DNA. The D gene is left open where the match is weak. Clone size is stated in some rows and not others, as once, few, many or a class when expanded.

clone size: NA; J gene: TRBJ2-3; V gene: TRBV5-1; D gene: NA; CDR3 protein: CATSLGTDTQYF; CDR3 DNA: TGCGCCACTTCGCTAGGGACAGATACGCAGTATTTT
clone size: few; J gene: TRBJ2-2; V gene: TRBV11-2; D gene: TRBD2; CDR3 protein: CASSLDGRDTGELFF; CDR3 DNA: TGTGCCAGCAGCTTAGACGGGAGGGACACCGGGGAGCTGTTTTTT
clone size: NA; J gene: TRBJ1-2; V gene: TRBV11-2; D gene: NA; CDR3 protein: CASSPKRGYTF; CDR3 DNA: TGTGCCAGCAGTCCCAAAAGGGGCTACACCTTC
clone size: NA; J gene: TRBJ2-3; V gene: TRBV9; D gene: NA; CDR3 protein: CASSVDPITDTQYF; CDR3 DNA: TGTGCCAGCAGCGTGGACCCTATCACAGATACGCAGTATTTT
clone size: NA; J gene: TRBJ2-6; V gene: TRBV2; D gene: NA; CDR3 protein: CASSPSRGTGANVLTF; CDR3 DNA: TGTGCCAGCAGTCCTTCTAGGGGGACGGGGGCCAACGTCCTGACTTTC
clone size: NA; J gene: TRBJ1-2; V gene: TRBV7-2; D gene: NA; CDR3 protein: CASSFMGNYGYTF; CDR3 DNA: TGTGCCAGCAGCTTTATGGGAAACTATGGCTACACCTTC
clone size: once; J gene: TRBJ2-3; V gene: TRBV19; D gene: TRBD2; CDR3 protein: CASSASGGPTDTQYF; CDR3 DNA: TGTGCCAGTAGTGCAAGCGGGGGGCCCACAGATACGCAGTATTTT
clone size: NA; J gene: TRBJ1-1; V gene: TRBV30; D gene: NA; CDR3 protein: CAWTAGGANTEAFF; CDR3 DNA: TGTGCCTGGACCGCCGGGGGTGCGAACACTGAAGCTTTCTTT
clone size: NA; J gene: TRBJ1-6; V gene: TRBV30; D gene: TRBD1; CDR3 protein: CAWSGDRPSLHF; CDR3 DNA: TGTGCCTGGAGTGGGGACAGGCCATCCCTCCACTTT
clone size: NA; J gene: TRBJ1-2; V gene: TRBV5-1; D gene: NA; CDR3 protein: CASSPFMGASNYGYTF; CDR3 DNA: TGCGCCAGCAGCCCGTTTATGGGGGCGTCTAACTATGGCTACACCTTC
clone size: few; J gene: TRBJ2-7; V gene: TRBV7-8; D gene: NA; CDR3 protein: CASSAGTTYEQYF; CDR3 DNA: TGTGCCAGCAGCGCCGGGACAACCTACGAGCAGTACTTC
clone size: NA; J gene: TRBJ1-2; V gene: TRBV7-9; D gene: NA; CDR3 protein: CASSLGLDRNYGYTF; CDR3 DNA: TGTGCCAGCAGCTTGGGGCTAGACAGAAACTATGGCTACACCTTC
clone size: NA; J gene: TRBJ2-3; V gene: TRBV4-1; D gene: NA; CDR3 protein: CASSQDRGGRDTQYF; CDR3 DNA: TGCGCCAGCAGCCAAGATAGGGGGGGGAGGGATACGCAGTATTTT
clone size: NA; J gene: TRBJ1-1; V gene: TRBV15; D gene: NA; CDR3 protein: CATSREVGTEAFF; CDR3 DNA: TGTGCCACCAGCAGAGAAGTAGGGACTGAAGCTTTCTTT
clone size: few; J gene: TRBJ1-6; V gene: TRBV11-2; D gene: NA; CDR3 protein: CASSFSRGNSPLHF; CDR3 DNA: TGTGCCAGCAGCTTTTCGCGGGGTAATTCACCCCTCCACTTT
clone size: few; J gene: TRBJ1-3; V gene: TRBV10-3; D gene: NA; CDR3 protein: CAISESAFGNTIYF; CDR3 DNA: TGTGCCATCAGTGAGTCGGCCTTTGGAAACACCATATATTTT
clone size: NA; J gene: TRBJ1-2; V gene: TRBV11-2; D gene: NA; CDR3 protein: CASSPLRTAIYGYTF; CDR3 DNA: TGTGCCAGCAGCCCTTTAAGGACAGCGATCTATGGCTACACCTTC
clone size: NA; J gene: TRBJ1-5; V gene: TRBV4-1; D gene: NA; CDR3 protein: CASSRAPVGVEQPQHF; CDR3 DNA: TGCGCCAGCAGCCGCGCTCCCGTCGGGGTGGAACAGCCCCAGCATTTT
clone size: NA; J gene: TRBJ2-1; V gene: TRBV7-9; D gene: TRBD2; CDR3 protein: CASSPSVRGGKSSYNEQFF; CDR3 DNA: TGTGCCAGCAGCCCGTCTGTCCGGGGGGGCAAGAGCTCCTACAATGAGCAGTTCTTC
clone size: NA; J gene: TRBJ1-6; V gene: TRBV27; D gene: TRBD1; CDR3 protein: CASSPIIDRGFSPLHF; CDR3 DNA: TGTGCCAGCAGTCCAATAATTGACAGGGGGTTTTCACCCCTCCACTTT
clone size: NA; J gene: TRBJ1-2; V gene: TRBV14; D gene: NA; CDR3 protein: CASSPLVTGQYYGYTF; CDR3 DNA: TGTGCCAGCAGTCCCCTCGTCACAGGGCAGTACTATGGCTACACCTTC
clone size: NA; J gene: TRBJ1-5; V gene: TRBV5-6; D gene: NA; CDR3 protein: CASSMGLGNQPQHF; CDR3 DNA: TGTGCCAGCAGCATGGGGCTGGGCAATCAGCCCCAGCATTTT
clone size: few; J gene: TRBJ2-7; V gene: TRBV5-1; D gene: NA; CDR3 protein: CASSFGSDSLRRYEQYF; CDR3 DNA: TGCGCCAGCAGCTTTGGATCAGACTCCCTCAGACGCTACGAGCAGTACTTC
clone size: NA; J gene: TRBJ1-2; V gene: TRBV30; D gene: NA; CDR3 protein: CAWSVRGVDRAYGYTF; CDR3 DNA: TGTGCCTGGAGCGTACGTGGGGTGGACAGAGCCTATGGCTACACCTTC
clone size: NA; J gene: TRBJ2-7; V gene: TRBV4-2; D gene: TRBD1; CDR3 protein: CASSLGGQGRNEQYF; CDR3 DNA: TGTGCCAGCAGCCTTGGGGGACAGGGGCGGAACGAGCAGTACTTC
clone size: medium-sized; J gene: TRBJ2-7; V gene: TRBV5-1; D gene: NA; CDR3 protein: CASSPGQGTSYEQYF; CDR3 DNA: TGCGCCAGCAGCCCCGGGCAGGGGACATCCTACGAGCAGTACTTC
clone size: NA; J gene: TRBJ1-1; V gene: TRBV7-9; D gene: NA; CDR3 protein: CASSFSGTNTEAFF; CDR3 DNA: TGTGCCAGCAGCTTCTCAGGGACGAACACTGAAGCTTTCTTT
clone size: NA; J gene: TRBJ1-2; V gene: TRBV5-1; D gene: NA; CDR3 protein: CASSLTDGTSRGYGYTF; CDR3 DNA: TGCGCCAGCAGCTTAACTGACGGGACATCGAGGGGCTATGGCTACACCTTC
clone size: NA; J gene: TRBJ1-1; V gene: TRBV11-2; D gene: NA; CDR3 protein: CASSLGSRNTEAFF; CDR3 DNA: TGTGCCAGCAGCTTGGGCAGCAGGAACACTGAAGCTTTCTTT
clone size: NA; J gene: TRBJ1-2; V gene: TRBV11-2; D gene: NA; CDR3 protein: CASSLGTGYGYTF; CDR3 DNA: TGTGCCAGCAGCTTGGGGACTGGATATGGCTACACCTTC
clone size: NA; J gene: TRBJ1-2; V gene: TRBV5-6; D gene: NA; CDR3 protein: CASSWRVGPQGYTF; CDR3 DNA: TGTGCCAGCAGCTGGCGGGTCGGTCCGCAGGGCTACACCTTC
clone size: NA; J gene: TRBJ1-1; V gene: TRBV7-8; D gene: TRBD1; CDR3 protein: CASSFQGATEAFF; CDR3 DNA: TGTGCCAGCAGCTTCCAGGGGGCGACTGAAGCTTTCTTT
clone size: NA; J gene: TRBJ1-5; V gene: TRBV19; D gene: NA; CDR3 protein: CASSQGQPYSNQPQHF; CDR3 DNA: TGTGCCAGTAGCCAGGGGCAGCCTTATAGCAATCAGCCCCAGCATTTT
clone size: NA; J gene: TRBJ2-4; V gene: TRBV5-4; D gene: TRBD1; CDR3 protein: CASSTGQGNIQYF; CDR3 DNA: TGTGCCAGCAGTACCGGACAGGGGAACATTCAGTACTTC
clone size: NA; J gene: TRBJ1-4; V gene: TRBV5-4; D gene: TRBD1; CDR3 protein: CASSLLPGQGAVYGEKLFF; CDR3 DNA: TGTGCCAGCAGCTTGCTACCGGGACAGGGGGCGGTATACGGGGAGAAACTGTTTTTT
clone size: NA; J gene: TRBJ1-2; V gene: TRBV21-1; D gene: NA; CDR3 protein: CASSKPPRRREQANYGYTF; CDR3 DNA: TGTGCCAGCAGCAAACCACCAAGACGCAGGGAACAAGCTAACTATGGCTACACCTTC
clone size: NA; J gene: TRBJ1-1; V gene: TRBV4-1; D gene: NA; CDR3 protein: CASSSGPMNTEAFF; CDR3 DNA: TGCGCCAGCAGTTCAGGGCCAATGAACACTGAAGCTTTCTTT
clone size: NA; J gene: TRBJ1-2; V gene: TRBV19; D gene: NA; CDR3 protein: CASSIQAAWGYTF; CDR3 DNA: TGTGCCAGTAGTATACAGGCGGCTTGGGGCTACACCTTC
clone size: few; J gene: TRBJ1-5; V gene: TRBV30; D gene: NA; CDR3 protein: CAWSPMGTQPQHF; CDR3 DNA: TGTGCCTGGAGTCCTATGGGCACTCAGCCCCAGCATTTT
clone size: few; J gene: TRBJ1-1; V gene: TRBV30; D gene: TRBD1; CDR3 protein: CAWNEDRGNTEAFF; CDR3 DNA: TGTGCCTGGAACGAGGACAGGGGGAACACTGAAGCTTTCTTT
clone size: NA; J gene: TRBJ1-6; V gene: TRBV7-2; D gene: NA; CDR3 protein: CASSLAGGRDSPLHF; CDR3 DNA: TGTGCCAGCAGCTTAGCGGGGGGCCGGGATTCACCCCTCCACTTT